This entry describes one T cell receptor beta chain. This clone's antigen is unknown. The sample holds no much larger clone one base away, and base qualities are not on file. Healthy HIV-negative adults with no recently reported acute infections or vaccinations were included as donors. Only Caucasian adults living in Nashville, Tennessee, USA were represented among the donors. CD4+ T cells were enriched by magnetic negative selection, after which naive cells were positively selected on CD45RA and the negative fraction was taken as the memory subset. Blood was collected by leukapheresis, and PBMCs were isolated by Ficoll-Histopaque density gradient centrifugation and then cryopreserved in liquid nitrogen vapor phase. Analytical flow cytometry was used to check the purity and quantity of every magnetically sorted T cell population. Genomic DNA was isolated from every sorted fraction and measured by UV absorbance on a Nanodrop 2000c.

The data were taken from a study of shared clonotypes between healthy human individuals (dated by TCRdb to about 2020). A note on the overall study: The cohort comprised a couple of women and a few men aged 18 to 49 years. Blood TCR repertoires of about 5 healthy adults were deeply sequenced to estimate repertoire size and the extent of clonotype sharing between individuals. Different laboratories and diverse techniques were used to prepare libraries and sequence TCR repertoires, to increase sequencing depth and limit assay-specific biases. Per donor, leukapheresis produced somewhere between about 0.9 and 10 billion PBMCs. Per donor, three plates each were used for CD4 naive and CD4 memory, two for CD8 naive, and one for CD8 memory.

On the study overall, not on this receptor specifically: Only blood was sampled, and tissue TCR repertoires likely differ from those in blood. Because the study included only a small number of donors, the genetic and exposure-history diversity represented was limited. Pairwise subsampling indicated that sequencing depth was expected to affect the degree of clonotype sharing among donors. Compared with non-shared clonotypes, the clonotypes found in all four sorted-subset donors had higher generation probabilities. Naive subsets generally had larger estimated clonotype richness than memory subsets did. Sharing across a few donors was observed for around 4.8% of naive CD4, 3% to 4% of naive CD8, 2% to 2.5% of memory CD4, and around 0.4% of memory CD8 clonotypes. Even with the large sequencing depth, rarefaction of the sorted-subset datasets indicated that sequencing was incomplete.

TCR CDR3 regions were amplified from genomic DNA by multiplex PCR using the deep immunoSEQ assay. Extracted genomic DNA from each cell subset was distributed evenly across all wells of several immunoSEQ 96-well plates, and each plate was treated as a replicate. For sorted subsets, each replicate PCR was loaded with 200 ng genomic DNA, equivalent to some 31,000 T cell genomes. Purified libraries were quantified with a Qubit 3.0 fluorometer, sized on a Bioanalyzer 2100, and re-quantified with the KAPA Library Quantification kit. A separate single-read 150-cycle Illumina NextSeq 550 flow cell was used to sequence each immunoSEQ 96-well plate. The study's processing was this. The immunoSEQ output contained only junctional sequences without quality scores, so filtering could not match that applied to full-length reads. To assign V/J genes and CDR3, sequences were annotated using PyIR, a Python wrapper for IgBLAST v1.9, with IMGT germline references. Reads were removed for weak V/J assignments (E-value above 1e-6), missing CDR3, stop codons, out-of-frame junctions, or ambiguous translated residues. V3J clonotypes were defined by identical inferred V gene, J gene, and CDR3 amino acid sequence. To compute the percentage overlap between repertoires, the number of shared unique clonotypes was divided by the size of the smaller repertoire. Richness of each repertoire was evaluated using RTK rarefaction, the Chao1 estimator, and Recon v2.1 estimates of unobserved clonotypes. Generation probabilities for all TCRbeta clonotypes obtained by the gDNA method from a few donors were computed using OLGA. TCRdb provides this immuneACCESS table in a form limited to in-frame rearrangements. Some clones are lacking; in checked studies, under half of them reflect an unresolved V gene, and why the rest are absent is not known. That table furnishes V, J and clone size, whereas the DNA furnished D and trimming. The sample profile shows roughly 640,000 clones; roughly 97% of them were found once. The ten most abundant clones make up about 0.06% of the sample.

The sequence was collected from a young woman in good health. Sequenced material: naive CD4+ T cells sorted from blood. Sample cell subset or site, as interpreted from the label and publication: CD45RA+ positively selected.

The DNA is as follows: TGTGCCATCAGTGGGCAGGAGGGGCGAGGGGAGACCCAGTACTTC. This sequence encodes CAISGQEGRGETQYF. The chain joins TRBV10-3 to TRBJ2-5; a tentative D call is TRBD2 (6 bases match). From cysteine to phenylalanine, the CDR3 is 15 amino acids long. Only the CDR3 DNA stays, 45 bases, in frame from base 1. V gives up 4 bases and J gives up 5 bases, and the segment between their germline ends measures 17 bases. CDR1 and CDR2 (ENHRY, SYGVKD) derive from the germline V gene.